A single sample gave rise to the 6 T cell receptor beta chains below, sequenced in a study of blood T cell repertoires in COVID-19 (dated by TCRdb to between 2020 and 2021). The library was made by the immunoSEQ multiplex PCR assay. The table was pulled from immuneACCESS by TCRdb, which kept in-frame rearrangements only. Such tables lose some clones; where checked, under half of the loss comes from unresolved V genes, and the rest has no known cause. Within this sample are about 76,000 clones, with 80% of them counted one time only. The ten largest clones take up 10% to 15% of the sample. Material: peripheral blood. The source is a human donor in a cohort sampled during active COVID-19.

The CDR3 is CATSVAGAVRQYF. The CDR3 DNA follows: TGTGCCACCAGTGTTGCGGGAGCGGTAAGGCAGTATTTT. The chain carries TRBV24-1 and TRBJ2-3; TRBD2 aligns across 7 bases. This CDR3 spans 13 amino acids. The germline V gene has CDR1 KGHDR and CDR2 SFDVKD. Trimming cost V 5 bases and J 11 bases; bases outside gene matches: 9.

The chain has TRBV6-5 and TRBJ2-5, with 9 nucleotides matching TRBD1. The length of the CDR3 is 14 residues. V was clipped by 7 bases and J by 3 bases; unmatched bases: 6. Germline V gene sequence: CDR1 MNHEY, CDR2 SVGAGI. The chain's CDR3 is CASMAGTGKETQYF. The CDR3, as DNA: TGTGCCAGCATGGCCGGGACAGGGAAAGAGACCCAGTACTTC.

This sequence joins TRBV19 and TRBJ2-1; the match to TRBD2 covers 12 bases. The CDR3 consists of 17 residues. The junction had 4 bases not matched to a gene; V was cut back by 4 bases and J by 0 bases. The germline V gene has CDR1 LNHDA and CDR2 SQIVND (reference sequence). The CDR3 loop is CASSTRTSGNSYNEQFF. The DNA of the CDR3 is TGTGCCAGTAGTACCCGGACTAGCGGGAACTCCTACAATGAGCAGTTCTTC.

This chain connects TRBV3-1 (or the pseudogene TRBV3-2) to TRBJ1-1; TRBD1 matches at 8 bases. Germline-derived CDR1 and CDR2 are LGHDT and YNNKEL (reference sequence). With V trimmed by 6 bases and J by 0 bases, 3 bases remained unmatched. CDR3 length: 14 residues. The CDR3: CASRDRALNTEAFF. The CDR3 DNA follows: TGTGCCAGCAGGGACAGGGCGTTGAACACTGAAGCTTTCTTT.

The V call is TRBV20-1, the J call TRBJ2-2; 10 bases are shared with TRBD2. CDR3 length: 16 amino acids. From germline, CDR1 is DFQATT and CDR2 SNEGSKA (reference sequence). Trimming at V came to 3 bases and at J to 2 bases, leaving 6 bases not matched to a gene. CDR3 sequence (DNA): TGCAGTGCTAGTGGGAGCGGGGGGGTTAACACCGGGGAGCTGTTTTTT. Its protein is CSASGSGGVNTGELFF.

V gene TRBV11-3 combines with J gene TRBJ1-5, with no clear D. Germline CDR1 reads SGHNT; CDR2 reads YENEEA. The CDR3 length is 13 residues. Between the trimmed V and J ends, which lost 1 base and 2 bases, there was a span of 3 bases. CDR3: CASSLARNQPQHF. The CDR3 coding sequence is TGTGCCAGCAGCTTAGCTCGCAATCAGCCCCAGCATTTT. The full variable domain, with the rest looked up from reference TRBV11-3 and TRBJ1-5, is EAGVVQSPRYKIIEKKQPVAFWCNPISGHNTLYWYLQNLGQGPELLIRYENEEAVDDSQLPKDRFSAERLKGVDSTLKIQPAELGDSAVYLCASSLARNQPQHFGDGTRLSIL.